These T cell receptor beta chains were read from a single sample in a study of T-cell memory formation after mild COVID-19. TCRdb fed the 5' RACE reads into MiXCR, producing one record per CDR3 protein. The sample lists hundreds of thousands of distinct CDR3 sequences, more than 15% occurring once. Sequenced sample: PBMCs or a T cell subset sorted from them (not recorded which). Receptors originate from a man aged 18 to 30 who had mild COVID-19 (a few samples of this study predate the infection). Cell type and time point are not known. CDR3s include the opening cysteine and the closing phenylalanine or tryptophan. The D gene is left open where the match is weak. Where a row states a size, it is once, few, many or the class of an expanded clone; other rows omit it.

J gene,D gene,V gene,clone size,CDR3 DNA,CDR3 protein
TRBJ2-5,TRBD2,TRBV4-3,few,TGCGCCAGCAGCCAAGAACTAGCGGAAGAGACCCAGTACTTC,CASSQELAEETQYF
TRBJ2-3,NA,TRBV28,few,TGTGCCAGCAGTTTACTAAGTAACCTCGCAGATACGCAGTATTTT,CASSLLSNLADTQYF
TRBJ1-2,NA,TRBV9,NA,TGTGCCAGCTCGGACGAGGCCTATGGCTACACCTTC,CASSDEAYGYTF
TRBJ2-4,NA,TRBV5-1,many,TGCGCCAGCAGCTTGGGGACCGCAGGGGAGGACATTCAGTACTTC,CASSLGTAGEDIQYF
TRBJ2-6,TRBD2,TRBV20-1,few,TGCAGTGCTACGAGCGGGGGACCCTCTGGGGCCAACGTCCTGACTTTC,CSATSGGPSGANVLTF
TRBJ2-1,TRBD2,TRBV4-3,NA,TGCGCCAGCAGCCAAAAAGCGGGGGGGCCCTACAATGAGCAGTTCTTC,CASSQKAGGPYNEQFF
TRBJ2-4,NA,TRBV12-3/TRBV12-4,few,TGTGCCAGCAGTTTGCGGCAGGGAAAGTCTGGGGGAAACATTCAGTACTTC,CASSLRQGKSGGNIQYF
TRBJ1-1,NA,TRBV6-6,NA,TGTGCCAGCAGTTACGGGGGCATGGACACTGAAGCTTTCTTT,CASSYGGMDTEAFF
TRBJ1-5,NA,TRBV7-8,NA,TGTGCCAGCAGCTTAGCGAAGGGACGAGGCAATCAGCCCCAGCATTTT,CASSLAKGRGNQPQHF
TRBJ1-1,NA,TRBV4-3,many,TGCGCCAGCAGTCAGCAACGTAACACTGAAGCTTTCTTT,CASSQQRNTEAFF
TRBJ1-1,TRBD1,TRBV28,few,TGTGCCAGCAGCTCACAGGGGGAAGGTTTCACTGAAGCTTTCTTT,CASSSQGEGFTEAFF
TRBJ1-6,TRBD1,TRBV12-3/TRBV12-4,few,TGTGCCAGCAGGGAACAGGGGGATTCACCCCTCCACTTT,CASREQGDSPLHF
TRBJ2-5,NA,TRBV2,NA,TGTGCCAGCAGTGGCGTAGGGGGGCCGCGGGAGACCCAGTACTTC,CASSGVGGPRETQYF
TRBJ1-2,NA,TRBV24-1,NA,TGTGCCACCAGTCAAACAGGCCGCTTCTATGGCTACACCTTC,CATSQTGRFYGYTF
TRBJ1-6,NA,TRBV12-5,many,TGTGCTAGTGGTTCGCCAGCCGCAGGGGCCAGAAATTCACCCCTCCACTTT,CASGSPAAGARNSPLHF
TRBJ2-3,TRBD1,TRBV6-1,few,TGTGCCAGCAGCGCCCTGGGACAGGGGGGGACAGATACGCAGTATTTT,CASSALGQGGTDTQYF
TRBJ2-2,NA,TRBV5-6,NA,TGTGCCAGCAGCTTGGAACTCGGGGGCCGAAACACCGGGGAGCTGTTTTTT,CASSLELGGRNTGELFF
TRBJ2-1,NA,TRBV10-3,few,TGTGCCATCTTTACTATGGGGGAGCAGTTCTTC,CAIFTMGEQFF
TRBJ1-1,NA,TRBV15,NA,TGTGCCACCAGCAGAGTTGCGGGAACTGAAGCTTTCTTT,CATSRVAGTEAFF
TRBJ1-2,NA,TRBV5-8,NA,TGTGCCAGCAGCCCAAAGGACAGATATGGCTACACCTTC,CASSPKDRYGYTF
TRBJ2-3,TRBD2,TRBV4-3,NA,TGCGCCAGCAGCCAGGAGATCCGGGGAGCGGGGGACACAGATACGCAGTATTTT,CASSQEIRGAGDTDTQYF
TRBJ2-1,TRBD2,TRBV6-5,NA,TGTGCCAGCAGTTACGGAGCGGGGGGTCTTTATGAGCAGTTCTTC,CASSYGAGGLYEQFF
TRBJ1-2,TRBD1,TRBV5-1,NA,TGCGCCAGCAGCTTGGAGGGGGCAGGGTCGGCGTCTGGCTACACCTTC,CASSLEGAGSASGYTF
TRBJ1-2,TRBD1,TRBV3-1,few,TGTGCCAGCACTATTTCAGGGACAGGGGGGGACTATGGCTACACCTTC,CASTISGTGGDYGYTF
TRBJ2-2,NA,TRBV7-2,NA,TGTGCCAGCAGCCCTACTGGAATCTACGGCGGGGAGCTGTTTTTT,CASSPTGIYGGELFF
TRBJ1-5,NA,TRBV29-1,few,TGCAGCGTTAGACGGGATAGCAATCAGCCCCAGCATTTT,CSVRRDSNQPQHF
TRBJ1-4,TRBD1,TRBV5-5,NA,TGTGCCAGCAGCCCCTGGACAGGGAGGGATGAAAAACTGTTTTTT,CASSPWTGRDEKLFF
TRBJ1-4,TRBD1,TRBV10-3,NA,TGTGCCATCAGTGGGACAGGGGATAATGAAAAACTGTTTTTT,CAISGTGDNEKLFF
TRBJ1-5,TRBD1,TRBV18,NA,TGTGCCAGCTCACCCCCGGGACAGGGGACGGGTCAGCCCCAGCATTTT,CASSPPGQGTGQPQHF
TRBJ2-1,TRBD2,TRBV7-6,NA,TGTGCCAGTCGAAGCGGGGGGGGCAATGAGCAGTTCTTC,CASRSGGGNEQFF
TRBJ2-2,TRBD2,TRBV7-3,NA,TGTGCCAGCAGCTCTGATGGACTAGCGGGGGTTACCGGGGAGCTGTTTTTT,CASSSDGLAGVTGELFF
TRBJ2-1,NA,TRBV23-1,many,TGCGCCAGCAGTCAATTGGATCAGGATAAGAATGAGCAGTTCTTC,CASSQLDQDKNEQFF
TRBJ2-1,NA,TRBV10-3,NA,TGTGCCATCAGTGTGAATAGGATAGAGACTAGGGGCGATGAGCAGTTCTTC,CAISVNRIETRGDEQFF
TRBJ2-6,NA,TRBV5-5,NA,TGTGCCAGCAGCTTGTCTGACCCAGGCCCCTCTGGGGCCAACGTCCTGACTTTC,CASSLSDPGPSGANVLTF
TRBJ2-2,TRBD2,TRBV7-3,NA,TGTGCCAGCAGCTCCTATGGACTAGCGGGGACGAACACCGGGGAGCTGTTTTTT,CASSSYGLAGTNTGELFF
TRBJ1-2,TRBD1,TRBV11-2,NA,TGTGCCAGCAGCTTAGTCAGGGGGCAAGGCTACACCTTC,CASSLVRGQGYTF
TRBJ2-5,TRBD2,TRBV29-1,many,TGCAGCGCCCAGGGAGGGATCCAAGAGACCCAGTACTTC,CSAQGGIQETQYF
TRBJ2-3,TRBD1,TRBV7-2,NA,TGTGCCAGCAGCTTCCAGGGGGCAACAGATACGCAGTATTTT,CASSFQGATDTQYF
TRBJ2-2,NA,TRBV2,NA,TGTGCCAGCAGTGGGGCCCGGGGGACCGGGGAGCTGTTTTTT,CASSGARGTGELFF
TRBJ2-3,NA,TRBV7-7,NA,TGTGCTAGCAGCTTCGGTCAGGGCGATACGCAGTATTTT,CASSFGQGDTQYF
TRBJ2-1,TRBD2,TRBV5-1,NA,TGCGCCAGCATGGGGACTAGCGGTGAATACAATGAGCAGTTCTTC,CASMGTSGEYNEQFF
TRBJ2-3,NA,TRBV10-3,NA,TGTGCCACCAAAAGCCCAGATACGCAGTATTTT,CATKSPDTQYF
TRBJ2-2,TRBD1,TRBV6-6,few,TGTGCCAGCAGTTACTCCCGGGACAGTTCTACCGGGGAGCTGTTTTTT,CASSYSRDSSTGELFF
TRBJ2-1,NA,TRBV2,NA,TGTGCCAGCAAGGAGACAGGCTCCTACAATGAGCAGTTCTTC,CASKETGSYNEQFF
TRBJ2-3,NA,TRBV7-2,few,TGTGCCAGCAGCTTAGGTTGGGAGGATACGCAGTATTTT,CASSLGWEDTQYF
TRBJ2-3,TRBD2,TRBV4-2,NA,TGTGCCAGCAGCCAACAGCGACTAGCGGGGGGGAATACGCAGTATTTT,CASSQQRLAGGNTQYF
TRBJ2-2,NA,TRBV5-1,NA,TGCGCCAGCAGTTTACTGGTGAACACCGGGGAGCTGTTTTTT,CASSLLVNTGELFF
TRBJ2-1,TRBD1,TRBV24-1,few,TGTGCCACCAGTGATTGGGGACAGGGGGGGAATGAGCAGTTCTTC,CATSDWGQGGNEQFF
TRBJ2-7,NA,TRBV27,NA,TGTGCCAGCAGTTCCGAACCAGGGGTTGGGGTGTACGAGCAGTACTTC,CASSSEPGVGVYEQYF
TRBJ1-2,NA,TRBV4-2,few,TGTGCCAGCAGCCAAGATTCAAACCCGGGCTATGGCTACACCTTC,CASSQDSNPGYGYTF
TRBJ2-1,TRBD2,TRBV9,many,TGTGCCAGCAGCGTGACAGCGGGGCCAAACAATGAGCAGTTCTTC,CASSVTAGPNNEQFF
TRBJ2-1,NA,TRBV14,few,TGTGCCAGCAGCCGAGTGGGGGGGCCGGAGTTCTTC,CASSRVGGPEFF
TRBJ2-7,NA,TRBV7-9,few,TGTGCCAGCAGCTTAGGGGGGGTCTACGAGCAGTACTTC,CASSLGGVYEQYF
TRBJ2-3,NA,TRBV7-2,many,TGTGCCAGCAGCTTAGTGGTACAGGAGAGAGCGCAGTATTTT,CASSLVVQERAQYF
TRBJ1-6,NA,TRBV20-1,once,TGCAGTGCTAGAGATTCAGGGCAGGGTGATTCACCCCTCCACTTT,CSARDSGQGDSPLHF
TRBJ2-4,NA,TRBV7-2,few,TGTGCCAGCAGCCTCCATAGAAGGGGCGAAGCCAAAAACATTCAGTACTTC,CASSLHRRGEAKNIQYF
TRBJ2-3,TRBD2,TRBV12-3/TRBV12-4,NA,TGTGCCAGCAGCCCCACTAGCGGGGGGTCCACAGATACGCAGTATTTT,CASSPTSGGSTDTQYF
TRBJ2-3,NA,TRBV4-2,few,TGTGCCAGCAGCCAAGGGGAAGGTGCAGATACGCAGTATTTT,CASSQGEGADTQYF
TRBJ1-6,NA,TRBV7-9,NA,TGTGCCAGCAGCTTAGCGCTTGGGGGTGGCGGTTTTTCACCCCTCCACTTT,CASSLALGGGGFSPLHF